This T cell receptor beta chain came from a study of shared clonotypes between healthy human individuals. About the research overall: Donors were a couple of women and a few men aged 18 to 49. General study results and limits: With few donors, the genetic and exposure-history diversity represented was limited. Memory subsets had estimated richness that was generally smaller than that of naive subsets. Shared clonotypes across all four donors exceeded non-shared ones in generation probability.

V lost 10 bases and J lost 1, with 19 bases in between. The CDR3 runs 15 residues. The germline CDR1 and CDR2 sequences are ENHRY and SYGVKD. Sequenced by immunoSEQ multiplex PCR; TCRdb stores in-frame clones only, minus some. The sample has 2 million to 2.5 million clones; about 90% are singletons. Concerning this clone: Its antigen is unidentified.

The gene calls are TRBV10-3 and TRBJ1-1; D is perhaps TRBD1 (5 bases). This TCR was recovered from a man between 18 and 35 years old in good health. Some clones in this sample may be carry-over from other donors' samples. The source material was naive CD4+ T cells from PBMCs. Subset meaning: CD45RA+ positively selected. The chain's CDR3 is CATEGKTDTNTEAFF. The CDR3, as DNA: TGTGCCACCGAAGGAAAGACAGATACGAACACTGAAGCTTTCTTT.